Below, one T cell receptor beta chain is given with its context. No antigen is known for it. This specimen comes from a study of regulatory T cells. Study conclusions and caveats: Hydrophobic residues at CDR3 positions 6 and 7 were enriched in conventional CD4+ T cells of CD3G-deficient patients.

The CDR3 runs 12 residues. Germline-derived CDR1 and CDR2 are KGHSH and LQKENI. The primer mix had 52 TRBV and 13 TRBJ primers. Data came from immunoSEQ multiplex PCR; TCRdb stores just in-frame clones and leaves some out. This sample yields about 15,000 clones, of which roughly 82% are seen a single time; about 8% belongs to the top ten. Material: conventional CD4+ T cells sorted from blood. This chain uses TRBV18 with TRBJ2-5, with a possible D match to TRBD1 (6 bases). The J call is in doubt because the DNA end fits TRBJ2-7 better. This receptor was identified in a person aged 30-39 years with CD3G deficiency. The CDR3 bases are TGTGCCAGCTCACCCGGGACACACGAGCAGTACTTC. Translated, it gives CASSPGTHEQYF.